These T cell receptor beta chains were read from a single sample in a study of regulatory T cells in long-lasting Graves disease. TCRdb reprocessed the multiplex PCR reads with MiXCR, giving one entry per CDR3 protein. The table has 540,000 or so distinct CDR3 sequences, about 13% seen once. The same data also contributed to another study, on T cells in Graves' hyperthyroidism and ophthalmopathy.

Sequenced here: peripheral blood mononuclear cells (PBMCs), sampled at new diagnosis, from a patient treated with antithyroid drugs. Source of these receptors: a man aged 25 to 40 with Graves disease. The CDR3 runs from the conserved cysteine through the conserved F or W. A D gene is named only where the DNA matches it firmly. Some rows mark clone size as missing; the rest say once, few, many or name a class of expanded clone.

TGTGCCAGCAGTGAATCCGGACTAGCGGGAGGGCCGACAGATACGCAGTATTTT CASSESGLAGGPTDTQYF TRBJ2-3 18 - TRBD2 TRBV25-1
TGTGCCAGCAGTCCCCCGGGTTTTGGGGAAAAACTGTTTTTT CASSPPGFGEKLFF TRBJ1-4 14 many - TRBV12-3/TRBV12-4
TGTGCCAGCTCCTCGATCCAGGCTAGCGGGATCTACGAGCAGTACTTC CASSSIQASGIYEQYF TRBJ2-7 16 - TRBD2 TRBV18
TGCAGTGCTAGGGCATTCCGCTCCTACGAGCAGTACTTC CSARAFRSYEQYF TRBJ2-7 13 - - TRBV20-1
TGCGCCAGCAGCCAAGTGGGAAGGAACTCCTACGAGCAGTACTTC CASSQVGRNSYEQYF TRBJ2-7 15 - - TRBV4-1
TGTGCCAGCTCAAGGACAGATAACACTGAAGCTTTCTTT CASSRTDNTEAFF TRBJ1-1 13 many - TRBV18
TGTGCCAGCAGCCGGACAAGCCAAGAGACCCAGTACTTC CASSRTSQETQYF TRBJ2-5 13 - - TRBV14
TGTGCCAGCTCACAGGGGGCAAGGGGGTATCAGCCCCAGCATTTT CASSQGARGYQPQHF TRBJ1-5 15 - TRBD1 TRBV18
TGTGCCAGCAACCTAGCGGGCGACATCGAGCAGTTCTTC CASNLAGDIEQFF TRBJ2-1 13 few TRBD2 TRBV6-2/TRBV6-3
TGTGCCAGCAGTGTGGACAGGGGCCTGAACACTGAAGCTTTCTTT CASSVDRGLNTEAFF TRBJ1-1 15 - TRBD1 TRBV2
TGCGCCAGCAGCGCGGCGGTCACAGGGCGCCTGTACGAGCAGTACTTC CASSAAVTGRLYEQYF TRBJ2-7 16 many - TRBV5-1
TGCGCCAGCAGCCGTTCAGGGGGAGGCATGAACACTGAAGCTTTCTTT CASSRSGGGMNTEAFF TRBJ1-1 16 many TRBD1 TRBV5-1
TGTGCCAGCTCACCCGGTTACCTAGCGGCGCAAGAGACCCAGTACTTC CASSPGYLAAQETQYF TRBJ2-5 16 - TRBD2 TRBV18
TGTGCCAGCAGCCAAGATCCCGTGAACACCGGGGAGCTGTTTTTT CASSQDPVNTGELFF TRBJ2-2 15 many - TRBV3-1
TGTGCCAGCAGTAGGGGGGTAAGTCAGCCCCAGCATTTT CASSRGVSQPQHF TRBJ1-5 13 few - TRBV7-8
TGTGCCAGCAGCTCCGGACTAGCGGGAGCGGGGGGTACGCAGTATTTT CASSSGLAGAGGTQYF TRBJ2-3 16 - TRBD2 TRBV7-2
TGCGCCAGCAGCCCGTCTGCCGGTAACTCCGGCTACACCTTC CASSPSAGNSGYTF TRBJ1-2 14 - - TRBV5-1
TGTGCCACCAGCAGAGGGTCCGCGGCGGGGGGAGATACGCAGTATTTT CATSRGSAAGGDTQYF TRBJ2-3 16 many TRBD2 TRBV15
TGTGCCAGCAGCTTATCTAGCGGGAGCTGTAACCCCTACGAGCAGTACTTC CASSLSSGSCNPYEQYF TRBJ2-7 17 - TRBD2 TRBV7-9
TGTGCCAGCCAACTCAGCGGGAGCTCCTACGAGCAGTACTTC CASQLSGSSYEQYF TRBJ2-7 14 many TRBD2 TRBV6-1
TGTGCCAGCAGTTTCCCTCACAGACAGGGAAACACCATATATTTT CASSFPHRQGNTIYF TRBJ1-3 15 many - TRBV28
TGTGCCAGCAGCTCTACAGGGATAGGGACCGGGGAGCTGTTTTTT CASSSTGIGTGELFF TRBJ2-2 15 many - TRBV9
TGCAGTGCTAGAGATGAGGGGAAGCTGTTGTCTAACTATGGCTACACCTTC CSARDEGKLLSNYGYTF TRBJ1-2 17 medium-sized - TRBV20-1
TGTGCCAGCAGTGATCCAAATCGTGGGGACACTGAAGCTTTCTTT CASSDPNRGDTEAFF TRBJ1-1 15 many - TRBV25-1
TGTGCCAGCGGGGGGGACAGCGGGGTCTTTAGCAATCAGCCCCAGCATTTT CASGGDSGVFSNQPQHF TRBJ1-5 17 many TRBD1 TRBV2
TGTGCCAGCTCACCCCCCGGGGCCAACGTCCTGACTTTC CASSPPGANVLTF TRBJ2-6 13 many - TRBV18
TGCAGCGTTGAAGTCGTGGGGGGGATCTACGAGCAGTACTTC CSVEVVGGIYEQYF TRBJ2-7 14 few TRBD2 TRBV29-1
TGTGCCAGCAGCCACAACAGGGGGCACCAAGAGACCCAGTACTTC CASSHNRGHQETQYF TRBJ2-5 15 few TRBD1 TRBV14
TGTGCCAGCAGTTTGGGACTAGCGGGAGTGCGGGAGCTGTTTTTT CASSLGLAGVRELFF TRBJ2-2 15 many TRBD2 TRBV12-3/TRBV12-4
TGTGCCACCAGCAACTTTAAAAAAACTGAAGCTTTCTTT CATSNFKKTEAFF TRBJ1-1 13 many - TRBV24-1
TGTGCCAGTAGTATTACAGGGACGGAGACCCAGTACTTC CASSITGTETQYF TRBJ2-5 13 many - TRBV19
TGCGCCAGCAGCCAAGATCGGGACGCTAACTATGGCTACACCTTC CASSQDRDANYGYTF TRBJ1-2 15 few - TRBV4-1
TGCACCAGCAGTGAGTTTATCTGGACTAGCGGGTCCTACAATGAGCAGTTCTTC CTSSEFIWTSGSYNEQFF TRBJ2-1 18 - TRBD2 TRBV10-1
TGTGCCAGCAGTTTATGGATTAACACCGGGGAGCTGTTTTTT CASSLWINTGELFF TRBJ2-2 14 - - TRBV27
TGTGCCAGCAGCTTAGTGTACGGAAGCTCCTACAATGAGCAGTTCTTC CASSLVYGSSYNEQFF TRBJ2-1 16 many - TRBV7-2
TGTGCCAGCAGTGAACAGGGGGAACAGCCCCAGCATTTT CASSEQGEQPQHF TRBJ1-5 13 many TRBD1 TRBV6-1
TGTGCCAGCAGCTTAGGGTTGAAAGAGACCCAGTACTTC CASSLGLKETQYF TRBJ2-5 13 many - TRBV13
TGTGCCAGCGGCCGGGGCAGGGCGTATGGCTACACCTTC CASGRGRAYGYTF TRBJ1-2 13 few - TRBV27